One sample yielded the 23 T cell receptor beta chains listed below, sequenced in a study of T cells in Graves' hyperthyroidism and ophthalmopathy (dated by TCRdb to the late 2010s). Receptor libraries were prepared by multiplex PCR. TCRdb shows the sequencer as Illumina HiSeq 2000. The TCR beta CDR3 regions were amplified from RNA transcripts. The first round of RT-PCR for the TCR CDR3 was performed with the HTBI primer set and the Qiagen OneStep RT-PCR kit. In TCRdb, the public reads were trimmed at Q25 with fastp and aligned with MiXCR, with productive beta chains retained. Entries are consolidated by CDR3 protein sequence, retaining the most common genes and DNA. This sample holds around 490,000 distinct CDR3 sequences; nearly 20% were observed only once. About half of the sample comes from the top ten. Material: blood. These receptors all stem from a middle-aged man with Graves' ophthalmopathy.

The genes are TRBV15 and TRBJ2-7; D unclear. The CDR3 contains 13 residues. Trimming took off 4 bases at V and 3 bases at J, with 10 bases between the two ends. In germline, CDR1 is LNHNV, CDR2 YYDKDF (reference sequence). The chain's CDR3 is CATSIKYFYEQYF. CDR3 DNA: TGTGCCACCAGCATTAAGTACTTCTACGAGCAGTACTTC.

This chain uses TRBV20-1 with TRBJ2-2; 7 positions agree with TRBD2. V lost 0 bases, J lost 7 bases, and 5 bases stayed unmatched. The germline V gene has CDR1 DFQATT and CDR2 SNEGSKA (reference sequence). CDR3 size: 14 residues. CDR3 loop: CSARDRGGYGELFF. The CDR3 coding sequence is TGCAGTGCTAGAGATCGCGGGGGATACGGGGAGCTGTTTTTT.

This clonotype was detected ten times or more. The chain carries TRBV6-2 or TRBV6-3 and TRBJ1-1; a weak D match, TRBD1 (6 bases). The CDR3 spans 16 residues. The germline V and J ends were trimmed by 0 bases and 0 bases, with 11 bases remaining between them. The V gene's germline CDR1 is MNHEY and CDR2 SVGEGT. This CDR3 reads CASSYSRQDMNTEAFF. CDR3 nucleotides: TGTGCCAGCAGTTACTCAAGACAGGATATGAACACTGAAGCTTTCTTT.

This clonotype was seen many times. The CDR3 region has the DNA TGTGCCAGCAGTGCCTCGGGGGGTGAGGAGACCCAGTACTTC. Its translation: CASSASGGEETQYF. The chain has TRBV28 and TRBJ2-5, with 7 bases matching TRBD2. The CDR3 extends over 14 amino acids. The V gene end was trimmed by 5 bases and the J gene end by 5 bases; junction bases not matched to a gene: 8. CDR1 and CDR2 (germline): MDHEN, SYDVKM.

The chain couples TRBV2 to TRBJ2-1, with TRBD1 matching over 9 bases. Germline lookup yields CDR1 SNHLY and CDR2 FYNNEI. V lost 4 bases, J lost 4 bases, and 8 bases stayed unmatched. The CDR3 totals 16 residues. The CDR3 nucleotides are TGTGCCAGCAGTGGGAACCAACAGGGGGCGTACAATGAGCAGTTCTTC. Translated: CASSGNQQGAYNEQFF.

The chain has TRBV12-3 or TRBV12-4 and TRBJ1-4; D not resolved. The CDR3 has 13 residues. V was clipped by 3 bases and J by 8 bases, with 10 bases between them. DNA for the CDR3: TGTGCCAGCAGTTTCTCCCTTGAAGAAAAACTGTTTTTT. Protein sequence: CASSFSLEEKLFF.

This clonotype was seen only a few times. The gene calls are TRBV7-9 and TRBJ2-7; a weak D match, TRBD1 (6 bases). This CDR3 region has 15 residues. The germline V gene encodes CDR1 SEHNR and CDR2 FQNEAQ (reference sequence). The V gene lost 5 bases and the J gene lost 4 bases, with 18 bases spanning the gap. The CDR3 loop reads CASSPTTGSSYEQYF. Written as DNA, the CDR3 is TGTGCCAGCAGCCCCACGACAGGTTCCTCTTACGAGCAGTACTTC.

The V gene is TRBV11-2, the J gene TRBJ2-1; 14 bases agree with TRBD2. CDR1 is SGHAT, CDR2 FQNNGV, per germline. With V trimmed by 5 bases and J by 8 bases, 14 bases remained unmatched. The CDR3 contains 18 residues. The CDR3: CASSGAGGTSGRGHEQFF. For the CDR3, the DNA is TGTGCCAGCAGCGGAGCCGGGGGGACTAGCGGGAGAGGGCATGAGCAGTTCTTC. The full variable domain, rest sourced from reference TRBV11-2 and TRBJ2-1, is EAGVAQSPRYKIIEKRQSVAFWCNPISGHATLYWYQQILGQGPKLLIQFQNNGVVDDSQLPKDRFSAERLKGVDSTLKIQPAKLEDSAVYLCASSGAGGTSGRGHEQFFGPGTRLTVL.

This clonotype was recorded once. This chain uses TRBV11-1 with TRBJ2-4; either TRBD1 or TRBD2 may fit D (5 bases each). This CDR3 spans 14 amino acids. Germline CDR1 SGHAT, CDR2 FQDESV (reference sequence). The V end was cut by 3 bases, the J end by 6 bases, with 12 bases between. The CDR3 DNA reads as TGTGCCAGCAGCTTCCGGGGCGCGGGAAACATTCAGTACTTC. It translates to CASSFRGAGNIQYF.

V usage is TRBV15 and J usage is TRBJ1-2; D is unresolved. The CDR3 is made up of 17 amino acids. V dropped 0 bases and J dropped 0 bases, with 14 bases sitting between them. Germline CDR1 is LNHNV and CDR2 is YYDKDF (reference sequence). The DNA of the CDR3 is TGTGCCACCAGCAGAGATCTCCTGCAGACTTCTAACTATGGCTACACCTTC. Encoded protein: CATSRDLLQTSNYGYTF.

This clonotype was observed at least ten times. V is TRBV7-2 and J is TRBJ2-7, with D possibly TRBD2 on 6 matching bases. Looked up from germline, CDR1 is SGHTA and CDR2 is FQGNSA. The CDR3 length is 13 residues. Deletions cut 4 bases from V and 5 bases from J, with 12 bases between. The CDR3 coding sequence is TGTGCCAGCAGCTCTGGACTATACAACGAGCAGTACTTC. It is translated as CASSSGLYNEQYF.

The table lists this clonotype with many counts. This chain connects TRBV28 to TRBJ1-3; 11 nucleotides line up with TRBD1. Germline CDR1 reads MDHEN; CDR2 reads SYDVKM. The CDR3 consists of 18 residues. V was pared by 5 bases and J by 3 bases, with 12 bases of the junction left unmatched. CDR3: CASSTFSQDRGLGNTIYF. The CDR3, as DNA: TGTGCCAGCAGTACATTCTCACAGGACAGGGGGCTTGGAAACACCATATATTTT.

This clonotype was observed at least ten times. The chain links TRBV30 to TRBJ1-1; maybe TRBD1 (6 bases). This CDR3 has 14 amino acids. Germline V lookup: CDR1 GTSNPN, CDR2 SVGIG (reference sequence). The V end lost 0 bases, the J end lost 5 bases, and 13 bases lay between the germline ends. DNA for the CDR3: TGTGCCTGGAGTGTACGGGGGGCATCGACTGAAGCTTTCTTT. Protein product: CAWSVRGASTEAFF.

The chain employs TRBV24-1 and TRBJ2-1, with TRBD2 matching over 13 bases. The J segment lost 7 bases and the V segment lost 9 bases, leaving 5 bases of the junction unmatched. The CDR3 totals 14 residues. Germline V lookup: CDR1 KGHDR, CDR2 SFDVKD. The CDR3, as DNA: TGTGCCACCTCGACTAGCGGGAGGTTTAATGAGCAGTTCTTC. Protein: CATSTSGRFNEQFF.

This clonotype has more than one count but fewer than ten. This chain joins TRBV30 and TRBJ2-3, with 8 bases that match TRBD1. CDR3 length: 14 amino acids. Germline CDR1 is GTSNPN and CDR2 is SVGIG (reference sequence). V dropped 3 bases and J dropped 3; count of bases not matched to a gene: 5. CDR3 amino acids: CAWSQGATTDTQYF. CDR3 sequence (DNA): TGTGCCTGGAGCCAGGGGGCGACGACAGATACGCAGTATTTT.

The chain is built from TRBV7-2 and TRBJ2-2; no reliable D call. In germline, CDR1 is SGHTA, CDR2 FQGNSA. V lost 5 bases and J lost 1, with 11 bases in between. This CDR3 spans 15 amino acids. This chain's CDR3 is CASSHLAENTGELFF. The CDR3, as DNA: TGTGCCAGCAGCCATCTGGCGGAGAACACCGGGGAGCTGTTTTTT.

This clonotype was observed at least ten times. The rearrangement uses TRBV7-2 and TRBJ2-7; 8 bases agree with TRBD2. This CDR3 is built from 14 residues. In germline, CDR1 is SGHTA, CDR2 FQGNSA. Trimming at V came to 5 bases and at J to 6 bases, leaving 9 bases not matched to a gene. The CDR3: CASSQTAGAVEQYF. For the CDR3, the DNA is TGTGCCAGCAGCCAAACAGCGGGAGCGGTCGAGCAGTACTTC.

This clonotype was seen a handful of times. CDR3 bases: TGTGCCAGCAGCCAAGGTTCATTGAGGGGCGTGGGTGAAAAACTGTTTTTT. This translates into CASSQGSLRGVGEKLFF. V is TRBV3-1 and J is TRBJ1-4; TRBD1 might be the D (5 bases). Germline CDR1 reads LGHDT; CDR2 reads YNNKEL (reference sequence). The CDR3 is made up of 17 amino acids. Trimming took off 1 base at V and 7 bases at J, with 19 bases between the two ends.

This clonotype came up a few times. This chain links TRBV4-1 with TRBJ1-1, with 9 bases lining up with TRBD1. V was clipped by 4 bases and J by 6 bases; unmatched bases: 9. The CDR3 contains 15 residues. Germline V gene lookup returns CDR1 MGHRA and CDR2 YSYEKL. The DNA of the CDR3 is TGCGCCAGCAGCCGAAGGGGACAGGGAGGCGCTGAAGCTTTCTTT. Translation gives CASSRRGQGGAEAFF.

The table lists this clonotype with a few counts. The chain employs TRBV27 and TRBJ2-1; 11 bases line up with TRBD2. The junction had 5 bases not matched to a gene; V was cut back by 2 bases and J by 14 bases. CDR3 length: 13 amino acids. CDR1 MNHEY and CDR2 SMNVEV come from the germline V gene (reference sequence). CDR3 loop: CASSLIAGGPKFF. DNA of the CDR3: TGTGCCAGCAGTTTAATAGCGGGAGGGCCGAAGTTCTTC.

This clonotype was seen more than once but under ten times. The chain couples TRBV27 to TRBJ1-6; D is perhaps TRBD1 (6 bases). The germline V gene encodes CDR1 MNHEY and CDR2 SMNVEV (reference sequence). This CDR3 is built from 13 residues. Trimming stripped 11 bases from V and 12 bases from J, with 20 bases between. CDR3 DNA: TGTGCCGCCGGAGGGGGTCCTAATCGACCCCTCCACTTT. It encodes CAAGGGPNRPLHF.

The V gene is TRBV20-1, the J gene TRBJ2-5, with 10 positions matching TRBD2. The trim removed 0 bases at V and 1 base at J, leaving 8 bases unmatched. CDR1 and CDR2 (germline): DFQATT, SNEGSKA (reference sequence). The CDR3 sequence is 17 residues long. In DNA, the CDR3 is TGCAGTGCTAGAGACCCTCAGACTAGCGGGTCCCAAGAGACCCAGTACTTC. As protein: CSARDPQTSGSQETQYF.

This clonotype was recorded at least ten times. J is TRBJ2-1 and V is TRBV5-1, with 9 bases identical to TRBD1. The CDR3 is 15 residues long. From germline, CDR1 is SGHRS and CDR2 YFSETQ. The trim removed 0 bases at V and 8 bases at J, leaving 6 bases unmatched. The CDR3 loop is CASSLVGQGRDEQFF. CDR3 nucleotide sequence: TGCGCCAGCAGCTTGGTGGGACAGGGACGAGATGAGCAGTTCTTC.